Below are 25 T cell receptor beta chains sequenced from a single sample in a study of T cell responses to AZD1222 COVID-19 vaccine (dated by TCRdb to about 2021). Explained via the paper, the time point label denotes: baseline before first vaccination. What the treatment or condition label conveys for this sample: meningococcal conjugate vaccine given as trial control. Library generation was performed with the immunoSEQ multiplex PCR assay. TCRdb obtained this table from immuneACCESS and retained in-frame rearrangements with V and J assigned. These tables miss some clones; where compared with another copy, unresolved V genes account for less than half of the shortfall, and the remainder is unexplained. The sample table records 100,000 to 130,000 clones; around nine tenths of these occur just once. The ten largest clones represent approximately 3.1% of the sample. The specimen comprised peripheral blood, sampled on day 0 of MenACWY control vaccination. The receptors originated from an adult in good health.

The chain is built from TRBV15 and TRBJ2-3; tentatively, D is TRBD1 (6 bases). Per the germline V gene, CDR1 is LNHNV and CDR2 is YYDKDF (reference sequence). The CDR3 consists of 15 residues. Between the trimmed V and J ends, which lost 6 bases and 0 bases, there was a span of 13 bases. CDR3 in DNA: TGTGCCACCAGAGAGGGGGTGGCGAGCACAGATACGCAGTATTTT. Translation gives CATREGVASTDTQYF.

This rearrangement joins TRBV7-7 to TRBJ2-3; perhaps TRBD2 as D (6 bases). CDR1 is SSHAT and CDR2 is FNYEAQ in the germline V gene (reference sequence). CDR3 length: 17 residues. CDR3 nucleotides: TGTGCTAGCGAGGAGGGTAGCGGCCAATCTAGCACAGATACGCAGTATTTT. Its translation: CASEEGSGQSSTDTQYF.

The table lists this clone with a few counts. The V gene is TRBV5-5, the J gene TRBJ2-2; 7 bases are a match to TRBD1. The V segment lost 0 bases and the J segment 6 bases; nucleotides outside the gene matches: 2. The V gene's germline CDR1 is SGHKS and CDR2 YYEKEE (reference sequence). CDR3 length: 14 amino acids. This CDR3 is CASSLGGTAGELFF. The DNA for the CDR3 is TGTGCCAGCAGCTTGGGGGGGACAGCCGGGGAGCTGTTTTTT.

The chain couples TRBV13 to TRBJ1-4; 11 nucleotides match TRBD1. With V trimmed by 1 base and J by 0 bases, 10 bases remained unmatched. This CDR3 has 20 residues. Germline loops: CDR1 PRHDT, CDR2 FYEKMQ (reference sequence). CDR3 DNA: TGTGCCAGCAGCTTAGATGGGGACAGGGGGTCCGACGCAACTAATGAAAAACTGTTTTTT. This sequence encodes CASSLDGDRGSDATNEKLFF.

This clone came up once. V gene TRBV4-1 combines with J gene TRBJ1-1, with a weak D call TRBD1 (6 bases). The CDR3 sequence is 13 residues long. Germline V gene lookup returns CDR1 MGHRA and CDR2 YSYEKL. Trimming left V 9 bases short and J 0 bases short, with 11 bases between. In DNA, the CDR3 is TGCGCCAGAAGAGGGGGGCTGAACACTGAAGCTTTCTTT. Its translation: CARRGGLNTEAFF.

J is TRBJ1-2 and V is TRBV29-1; D uncertain. This CDR3 has 12 amino acids. V lost 5 bases to trimming and J lost 8 bases, with 15 bases between them. Looked up from germline, CDR1 is SQVTM and CDR2 is ANQGSEA. The CDR3, as DNA: TGCAGCGTTTCCCTCAACTCGCGGGGCTACACCTTC. Translating it yields CSVSLNSRGYTF.

The genes are TRBV11-2 and TRBJ2-7, with D unresolved. The CDR3 covers 11 residues. Germline values: CDR1 SGHAT, CDR2 FQNNGV. Trimming pared 2 bases from V and 3 bases from J, leaving 2 bases between. The CDR3 sequence is CASSLNYEQYF. Here the CDR3 DNA reads TGTGCCAGCAGCTTAAACTACGAGCAGTACTTC.

The chain couples TRBV9 to TRBJ2-3, with 7 positions matching TRBD2. The CDR3 is 12 residues long. V trimming: 5 bases; J trimming: 4 bases; junction bases outside the gene matches: 1. Looked up from germline, CDR1 is SGDLS and CDR2 is YYNGEE. DNA for the CDR3: TGTGCCAGCAGGGGACTATCAGATACGCAGTATTTT. Its translation: CASRGLSDTQYF.

This clone has only a few counts. The V and J genes are TRBV6-1 and TRBJ1-2; D unresolved. CDR1 and CDR2 (germline): MNHNS, SASEGT. V dropped 1 base and J dropped 1 base, with 4 bases sitting between them. The CDR3 consists of 13 residues. The CDR3 protein is CASSEGNNYGYTF. CDR3 DNA: TGTGCCAGCAGTGAAGGCAATAACTATGGCTACACCTTC.

In the case of this clone: At one end the junction does not follow the germline gene, possibly because of a read error. V usage is TRBV4-1 and J usage is TRBJ2-1; TRBD1 might be the D (6 bases). Looked up from germline, CDR1 is MGHRA and CDR2 is YSYEKL. This CDR3 contains 13 residues. The CDR3 bases are TGCGCCAGCAGCCTGCCCCCGGGACACCCGTTGGTCTTC. This gives the protein CASSLPPGHPLVF.

This clone was observed a few times. Different DNA sequences within this sample yield the same CDR3. This rearrangement joins TRBV5-6 to TRBJ1-3, with TRBD1 matching 7 bases. The CDR3 consists of 14 residues. The germline V gene has CDR1 SGHDT and CDR2 YYEEEE. Trimming cost V 4 bases and J 0 bases; bases outside gene matches: 1. The CDR3 protein is CASSRQGSGNTIYF. The CDR3 DNA sequence: TGTGCCAGCAGCCGACAGGGCTCTGGAAACACCATATATTTT.

CDR3 DNA sequence: TGTGCCAGCAGCCAAGATGGCGGAACCTTCTATGGCTACACCTTC. This encodes CASSQDGGTFYGYTF. The rearrangement joins TRBV3-1 (or the pseudogene TRBV3-2) to TRBJ1-2; D is ambiguous. Germline CDR1 LGHDT, CDR2 YNNKEL (reference sequence). Trimming stripped 0 bases from V and 4 bases from J, with 12 bases between. The CDR3 is made up of 15 amino acids.

The V call is TRBV18, the J call TRBJ2-7; possible D gene TRBD2, 5 bases. V lost 0 bases, J lost 2 bases, and 11 bases lay in between. Germline lookup yields CDR1 KGHSH and CDR2 LQKENI. There are 15 residues in the CDR3. Here the CDR3 DNA reads TGTGCCAGCTCACCACCCGAGGGCAGAACCTACGAGCAGTACTTC. Its translation: CASSPPEGRTYEQYF.

V and J are TRBV11-3 and TRBJ2-5; a possible D gene is TRBD1 (6 bases). The CDR3 is 14 residues long. Deletions cut 2 bases from V and 5 bases from J, with 12 bases between. Germline V gene sequence: CDR1 SGHNT, CDR2 YENEEA. The CDR3 bases are TGTGCCAGCAGCTTAAGGGGACAAGATGAGACCCAGTACTTC. Its protein product is CASSLRGQDETQYF.

This chain connects TRBV19 to TRBJ1-1, with no clear D. The germline V gene encodes CDR1 LNHDA and CDR2 SQIVND (reference sequence). Trimming left V 3 bases short and J 4 bases short, with 9 bases between. CDR3 size: 13 residues. The CDR3: CASSISVSTEAFF. The CDR3 DNA is TGTGCCAGTAGTATCTCGGTCTCCACTGAAGCTTTCTTT.

The chain combines TRBV5-1 with TRBJ1-1; possibly TRBD1 for D (5 bases). The germline CDR1 and CDR2 sequences are SGHRS and YFSETQ. V lost 2 bases and J 2 bases, leaving 13 bases between the germline ends. The length of the CDR3 is 15 residues. In DNA form, the CDR3 reads TGCGCCAGCAGCTTTGGTTCAGGGACTAACACTGAAGCTTTCTTT. Amino acids: CASSFGSGTNTEAFF.

The chain links TRBV6-2 or TRBV6-3 to TRBJ2-2; tentatively, D is TRBD1 (5 bases). Trimming stripped 0 bases from V and 0 bases from J, with 11 bases between. The germline gives CDR1 MNHEY, CDR2 SVGEGT. This CDR3 spans 17 amino acids. The CDR3 loop is CASSYSLQGANTGELFF. CDR3 DNA sequence: TGTGCCAGCAGTTACTCACTTCAGGGCGCGAACACCGGGGAGCTGTTTTTT.

This clone was seen once. As DNA, the CDR3 is TGTGCCAGCAGCCAAGCCGTTGGGTATGGCTACACCTTC. Amino acids: CASSQAVGYGYTF. This chain connects TRBV3-1 (or the pseudogene TRBV3-2) to TRBJ1-2; D not resolved. This CDR3 has 13 amino acids. Trimming removed 1 base at V and 5 bases at J, with 8 bases between. Per germline, CDR1 LGHDT and CDR2 YNNKEL (reference sequence).

This chain connects TRBV28 to TRBJ1-4; D unresolved. V shed 6 bases and J shed 3 bases, with 14 bases lying between them. The CDR3 has 15 amino acids. Germline-derived CDR1 and CDR2 are MDHEN and SYDVKM. The CDR3: CASSPIGQANEKLFF. The DNA for the CDR3 is TGTGCCAGCAGCCCCATCGGTCAGGCTAATGAAAAACTGTTTTTT.

This clone appeared a single time. The chain joins TRBV28 to TRBJ2-7, with 7 bases identical to TRBD1. Germline CDR1 MDHEN, CDR2 SYDVKM. The CDR3 has 13 residues. Trimming cost V 5 bases and J 1 base; bases outside gene matches: 2. Written as DNA, the CDR3 is TGTGCCAGCAGTCCGGGACAGTCCTACGAGCAGTACTTC. It specifies CASSPGQSYEQYF.

V and J are TRBV7-2 and TRBJ2-7; 11 positions agree with TRBD1. Germline CDR1 and CDR2: SGHTA and FQGNSA. The CDR3 runs to 15 residues. The J segment lost 0 bases and the V segment lost 4 bases, leaving 2 bases of the junction unmatched. The CDR3 DNA sequence: TGTGCCAGCAGCTGGGGGACAGGGGGCTCCTACGAGCAGTACTTC. Amino acids: CASSWGTGGSYEQYF.

The rearrangement uses TRBV2 and TRBJ2-5; tentatively, D is TRBD1 (6 bases). Germline V gene lookup returns CDR1 SNHLY and CDR2 FYNNEI. V lost 4 bases to trimming and J lost 3 bases, with 9 bases between them. This CDR3 is built from 13 residues. The chain's CDR3 is CASSGGGKETQYF. CDR3 coding DNA: TGTGCCAGCAGTGGTGGGGGCAAAGAGACCCAGTACTTC.

This clone has a handful of counts. The rearrangement links TRBV6-2 or TRBV6-3 to TRBJ1-5, with TRBD1 matching 9 bases. The CDR3 loop spans 15 amino acids. The V segment lost 5 bases and the J segment 5 bases; nucleotides outside the gene matches: 7. The germline gives CDR1 MNHEY, CDR2 SVGEGT. The CDR3 coding sequence is TGTGCCAGCAGTGACACCGGGACAGGGTATCAGCCCCAGCATTTT. Translation: CASSDTGTGYQPQHF.

A note on this clone: The junction does not match germline at one end; this may be a read error. This chain uses TRBV2 with TRBJ2-5; tentative D call: TRBD1 (6 bases). The CDR3 is 12 residues long. Per the germline V gene, CDR1 is SNHLY and CDR2 is FYNNEI. The CDR3 spells CASSEGGKTQYF. The DNA of the CDR3 is TGTGCCAGCAGCGAAGGGGGAAAGACCCAGTACTTC.

This chain links TRBV10-3 with TRBJ2-7; 8 bases align to TRBD1. CDR1 and CDR2 from the germline V gene are ENHRY and SYGVKD. V shed 7 bases, J shed 6 bases, and the junction held 11 bases outside the gene matches. CDR3 length: 14 amino acids. The CDR3 region is CAIKAGGASTEQYF. The CDR3 DNA sequence: TGTGCCATCAAAGCAGGGGGCGCATCAACCGAGCAGTACTTC.